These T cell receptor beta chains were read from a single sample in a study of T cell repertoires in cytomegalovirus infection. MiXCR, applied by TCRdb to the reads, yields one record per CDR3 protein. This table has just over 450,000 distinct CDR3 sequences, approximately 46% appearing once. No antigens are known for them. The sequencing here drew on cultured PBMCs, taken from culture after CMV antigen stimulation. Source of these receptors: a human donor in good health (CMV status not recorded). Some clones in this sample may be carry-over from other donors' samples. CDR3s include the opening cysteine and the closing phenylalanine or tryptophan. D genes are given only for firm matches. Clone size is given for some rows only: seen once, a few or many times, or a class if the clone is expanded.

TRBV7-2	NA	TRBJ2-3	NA	TGTGCCAGCAGCCCTTTTCAGGCGGGAACGCAGTATTTT	CASSPFQAGTQYF
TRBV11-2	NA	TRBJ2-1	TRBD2	TGTGCCAGCAGCTTACTACTAGCGGGCTCCTACAATGAGCAGTTCTTC	CASSLLLAGSYNEQFF
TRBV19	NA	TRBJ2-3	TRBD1	TGTGCCACATCACAGGGGGCGATCACAGATACGCAGTATTTT	CATSQGAITDTQYF
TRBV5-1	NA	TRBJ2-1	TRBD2	TGCGCCAGCAGCACAAACCCCGGGGGGTTAAGAGGCTCAGGCAATGAGCAGTTCTTC	CASSTNPGGLRGSGNEQFF
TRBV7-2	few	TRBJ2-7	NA	TGTGCCAGCAGCCGTGGTAGCGGATACTCCTACGAGCAGTACTTC	CASSRGSGYSYEQYF
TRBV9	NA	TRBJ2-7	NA	TGTGCCAGCGGTTCTCTCTACGAGCAGTACTTC	CASGSLYEQYF
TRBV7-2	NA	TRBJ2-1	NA	TGTGCCAGCAGCTTAGTCGATAGTGCTGAGCAGTTCTTC	CASSLVDSAEQFF
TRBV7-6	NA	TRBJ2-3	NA	TGTGCCAGCAGCCCCCGGACACCCTGGCCAGATACGCAGTATTTT	CASSPRTPWPDTQYF
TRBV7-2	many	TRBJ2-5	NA	TGTGCCAGCAGCTCGACCTCGGGACCGCGGGCGACCCAGTACTTC	CASSSTSGPRATQYF
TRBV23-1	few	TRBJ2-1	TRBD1	TGCGCCAGCAGTCCGGGACAGGGTTTGCGCAATGAGCAGTTCTTC	CASSPGQGLRNEQFF
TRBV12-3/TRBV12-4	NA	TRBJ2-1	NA	TGTGCCAGCGCCAGCCGGGAGAGCTCCTACAATGAGCAGTTCTTC	CASASRESSYNEQFF
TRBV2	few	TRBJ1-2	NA	TGTGCCAGCAGGGAAGGCTACACCTTC	CASREGYTF
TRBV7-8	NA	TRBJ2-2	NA	TGTGCCAGCAGCTACGCGCGGGGGCCACACCGGGAGCTGTTTTTT	CASSYARGPHRELFF
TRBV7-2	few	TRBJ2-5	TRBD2	TGTGCCAGCTCACCGGGGGGACGAGAGACCCAGTACTTC	CASSPGGRETQYF
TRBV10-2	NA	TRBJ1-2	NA	TGCGCCAGCAGTGACAAGTCTAACTATGGCTACACCTTC	CASSDKSNYGYTF
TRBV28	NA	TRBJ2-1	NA	TGTGCCAGCAGTTCCCCCCACAGCGCGGCCTACAATGAGCAGTTCTTC	CASSSPHSAAYNEQFF
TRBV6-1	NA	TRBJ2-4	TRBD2	TGTGCCAGCAGTCCCGGCGGGGGGGGCATTCAGTACTTC	CASSPGGGGIQYF
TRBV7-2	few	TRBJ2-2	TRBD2	TGTGCCAGCAGCCCCGGACTAGCGGGAGTGGCCGGGGAGCTGTTTTTT	CASSPGLAGVAGELFF
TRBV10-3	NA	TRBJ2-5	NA	TGTGCCATCAGTGAGCGGACAAAGCAAGAGACCCAGTACTTC	CAISERTKQETQYF
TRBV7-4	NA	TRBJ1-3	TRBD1	TGTGCCAGCAGCCAAACGACAGGGTCAGACACCATATATTTT	CASSQTTGSDTIYF
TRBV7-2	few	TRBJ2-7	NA	TGTGCCAGCAGCTTAGGATATCCGGAGATCTACGAGCAGTACTTC	CASSLGYPEIYEQYF
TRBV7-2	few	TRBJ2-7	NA	TGTGCCAGCAGCCCCGAACTAGGTAACGAGCAGTACTTC	CASSPELGNEQYF
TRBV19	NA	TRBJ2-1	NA	TGTGCCAGTAGTTTCCCGGGTCCTTATACCTTCAATGAGCAGTTCTTC	CASSFPGPYTFNEQFF
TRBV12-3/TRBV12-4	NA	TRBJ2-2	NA	TGTGCCAGCAGTCTGCCAGGTTATTCGAACACCGGGGAGCTGTTTTTT	CASSLPGYSNTGELFF
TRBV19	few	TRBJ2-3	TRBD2	TGTGCCAGCGGGACTAGCGGCACAGATACGCAGTATTTT	CASGTSGTDTQYF
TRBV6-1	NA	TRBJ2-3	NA	TGTGCCAGCAGTTTCTTGGCGTCAACGAGCACAGATACGCAGTATTTT	CASSFLASTSTDTQYF
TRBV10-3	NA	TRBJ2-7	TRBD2	TGTGCCACCCTCGGACTAGCGGACTACGAGCAGTACTTC	CATLGLADYEQYF
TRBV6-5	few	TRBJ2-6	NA	TGTGCCAGCAGTTACTCGCTCGTATCTGGGGCCAACGTCCTGACTTTC	CASSYSLVSGANVLTF
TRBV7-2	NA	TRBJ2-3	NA	TGTGCCAGCAGCTTAGTCCCAGGGCCCTACACAGATACGCAGTATTTT	CASSLVPGPYTDTQYF
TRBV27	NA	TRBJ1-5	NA	TGTGCCAGCACAAGCGTCGGTAGCAATCAGCCCCAGCATTTT	CASTSVGSNQPQHF
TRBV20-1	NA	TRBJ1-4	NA	TGCAGTGCTAGAGATGAATTCCAGCTGAAAGAAAAACTGTTTTTT	CSARDEFQLKEKLFF
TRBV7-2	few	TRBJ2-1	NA	TGTGCCAGCAGCTTAGGAATAACGTTCCGATTC	CASSLGITFRF
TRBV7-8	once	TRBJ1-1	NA	TGTGCCAGCAGCTTAGAGATGGAGACTGAAGCTTTCTTT	CASSLEMETEAFF
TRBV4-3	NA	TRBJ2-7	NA	TGCGCCAGCAGCCAAGATCGGCGGGCAACCTACGAGCAGTACTTC	CASSQDRRATYEQYF
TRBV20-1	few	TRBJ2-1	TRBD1	TGCAGTGCTAGAGGCGTGACAGGGTCCACCTACAATGAGCAGTTCTTC	CSARGVTGSTYNEQFF
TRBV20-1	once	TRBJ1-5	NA	TGCAGTGCTCCGATTCGGGGGGGCGCGATAAATCAGCCCCAGCATTTT	CSAPIRGGAINQPQHF
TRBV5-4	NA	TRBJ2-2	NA	TGTGCCAGCAGCCCAGGTCGGGGGAGAGCTACCGGGGAGCTGTTTTTT	CASSPGRGRATGELFF
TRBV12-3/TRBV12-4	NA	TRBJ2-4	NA	TGTGCCAGCACCCCAGGGGAGGCCAAAAACATTCAGTACTTC	CASTPGEAKNIQYF
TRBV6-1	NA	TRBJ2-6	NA	TGTGCCAGCGGGGAGGCGGCGCAAACTTCTGGGGCCAACGTCCTGACTTTC	CASGEAAQTSGANVLTF
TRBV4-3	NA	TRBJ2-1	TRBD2	TGCGCCAGCAGCCAACACGGGGGGACCTACAATGAGCAGTTCTTC	CASSQHGGTYNEQFF
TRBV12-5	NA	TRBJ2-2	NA	TGTGCTAGTGGTTTGTACTCCCGGGACGGACAGAACACCGGGGAGCTGTTTTTT	CASGLYSRDGQNTGELFF
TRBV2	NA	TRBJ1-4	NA	TGTGCCAGCAGTCCGAAGGTGACCGACAGGGAAAAACTGTTTTTT	CASSPKVTDREKLFF
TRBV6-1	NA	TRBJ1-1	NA	TGTGCCAGCAGTTACAGGGCTGACATGAACACTGAAGCTTTCTTT	CASSYRADMNTEAFF
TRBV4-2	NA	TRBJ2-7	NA	TGTGCCAGCAGCCAAATGCAGGACTCCTACGAGCAGTACTTC	CASSQMQDSYEQYF
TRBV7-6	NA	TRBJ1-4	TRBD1	TGTGCCAGCAGCTCGGAGACAGGGCTGGATGAAAAACTGTTTTTT	CASSSETGLDEKLFF
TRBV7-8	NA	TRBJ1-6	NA	TGTGCCAGCAGCTTAATAGTGGGTTCACCCCTCCACTTT	CASSLIVGSPLHF
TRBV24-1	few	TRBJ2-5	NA	TGTGCCACCAGTGACAGCACCGGGACGGGAGAGACCCAGTACTTC	CATSDSTGTGETQYF
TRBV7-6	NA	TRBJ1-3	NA	TGTGCCAGCAGCCGAGCAGGGGCCCCATGGGGAAACACCATATATTTT	CASSRAGAPWGNTIYF
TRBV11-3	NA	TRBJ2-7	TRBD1	TGTGCCAGCAGCCGCGGGACAGGGGGCCCCTACGAGCAGTACTTC	CASSRGTGGPYEQYF
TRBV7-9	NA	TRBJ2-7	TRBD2	TGTGCCAGCAGCCACCGGACTAGCGGGAGCCGAGAGCAGTACTTC	CASSHRTSGSREQYF
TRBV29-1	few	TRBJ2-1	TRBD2	TGCAGCGTTGAAGATCCGGGACTAGCGGCCTCCTACAATGAGCAGTTCTTC	CSVEDPGLAASYNEQFF
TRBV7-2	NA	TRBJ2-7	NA	TGTGCCAGCAGCCCACCCGGACGGAACTACGAGCAGTACTTC	CASSPPGRNYEQYF
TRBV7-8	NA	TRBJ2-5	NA	TGTGCCAGCAGCCGTTTTAGCTACAACGGGCAAGAGACCCAGTACTTC	CASSRFSYNGQETQYF